The 26 T cell receptor beta chains given below trace back to one sample, sequenced in a study of blood T cell repertoires in COVID-19. The data were produced by immunoSEQ multiplex PCR, yet TCRdb's version contains in-frame clones alone and is incomplete. This sample has about 200,000 clones, with roughly 80% found just once. What was sequenced was peripheral blood. These receptors all stem from a man in his fifties or sixties who had recovered from COVID-19.

This chain links TRBV28 with TRBJ2-7; D possibly corresponds to TRBD2 (6 bases). CDR3 length equals 14 residues. Per the germline V gene, CDR1 is MDHEN and CDR2 is SYDVKM. V lost 3 bases, J lost 0 bases, and 9 bases lay in between. CDR3 sequence (DNA): TGTGCCAGCAGTTTGGAGGGGAGCTCCTACGAGCAGTACTTC. Translation gives CASSLEGSSYEQYF.

The CDR3 DNA reads TGTGCCAGCAGCCAAGATCCCCAGGATTGGAATGAGCAGTTCTTC. Encoded protein: CASSQDPQDWNEQFF. The chain couples TRBV3-1 (or the pseudogene TRBV3-2) to TRBJ2-1; D unresolved. CDR1 is LGHDT and CDR2 is YNNKEL in the germline V gene (reference sequence). The germline V and J ends were trimmed by 0 bases and 7 bases, with 13 bases remaining between them. The CDR3 runs 15 residues.

A few counts support this clone. This rearrangement joins TRBV9 to TRBJ2-3; the D gene is possibly TRBD2 (5 bases). The CDR3 runs 15 residues. Germline assignment: CDR1 SGDLS and CDR2 YYNGEE. With 4 bases removed from V and 6 bases from J, the gap between germline ends came to 18 bases. Written as DNA, the CDR3 is TGTGCCAGCAGCCCCACGGTGAGCGTAGCGGATACGCAGTATTTT. This gives the protein CASSPTVSVADTQYF.

This clone has just a few counts. J is TRBJ2-3 and V is TRBV13, with TRBD2 identical over 7 bases. The CDR3 is made up of 13 amino acids. Trimming cost V 2 bases and J 6 bases; bases outside gene matches: 2. Per germline, CDR1 PRHDT and CDR2 FYEKMQ (reference sequence). CDR3 loop: CASSLIGRDTQYF. The CDR3 bases are TGTGCCAGCAGCTTAATCGGGAGGGATACGCAGTATTTT.

J is TRBJ2-5 and V is TRBV2, with a tentative D call TRBD1 (5 bases). Trimming removed 0 bases from V and 4 bases from J, with 12 bases in between. CDR3 length: 15 amino acids. Germline V gene lookup returns CDR1 SNHLY and CDR2 FYNNEI. CDR3: CASSEAHARGETQYF. Here the CDR3 DNA reads TGTGCCAGCAGTGAAGCGCACGCTAGGGGAGAGACCCAGTACTTC.

V is TRBV4-2 and J is TRBJ2-3; the D is unclear. This CDR3 has 14 amino acids. The V gene lost 6 bases and the J gene lost 0 bases, with 10 bases spanning the gap. In germline, CDR1 is LGHNA, CDR2 YNFKEQ. CDR3 region: CASRKEPSTDTQYF. CDR3 bases: TGTGCCAGCAGAAAGGAGCCTAGCACAGATACGCAGTATTTT.

The DNA of the CDR3 is TGCGCCAGCAGCCAAGATCAGAATCGGGACTATGGCTACACCTTC. It specifies CASSQDQNRDYGYTF. V is TRBV4-1 and J is TRBJ1-2; D gene uncertain. In germline, CDR1 is MGHRA, CDR2 YSYEKL. V lost 0 bases, J lost 3 bases, and 11 bases lay in between. This CDR3 spans 15 amino acids.

V usage is TRBV5-1 and J usage is TRBJ1-1; TRBD1 matches at 8 bases. CDR1 is SGHRS, CDR2 YFSETQ, per germline. Germline trimming cut 1 base from V and 3 bases from J; bases unmatched to any gene: 5. The CDR3 consists of 15 residues. In DNA form, the CDR3 reads TGCGCCAGCAGCTTGACAGGGGGGGAGTACACTGAAGCTTTCTTT. Translating gives CASSLTGGEYTEAFF.

CDR3 in amino acids: CASSDGTVYGYTF. The CDR3 bases are TGTGCCAGCAGCGACGGGACAGTATATGGCTACACCTTC. The V call is TRBV7-9, the J call TRBJ1-2, with 7 bases aligning to TRBD1. Per the germline V gene, CDR1 is SEHNR and CDR2 is FQNEAQ (reference sequence). The CDR3 loop spans 13 amino acids. Trimming took 5 bases from V and 5 from J; bases not matched to a gene: 5.

The chain is built from TRBV4-1 and TRBJ1-1; D unclear. Germline CDR1 MGHRA, CDR2 YSYEKL. The CDR3 covers 18 residues. V lost 1 base and J lost 0, with 18 bases in between. The CDR3 nucleotides read TGCGCCAGCAGCCAAGCTTTGGGGTTACCGGGGATGAACACTGAAGCTTTCTTT. This codes for CASSQALGLPGMNTEAFF.

In this sample, this clone turned up many times. The same CDR3 can be traced to other DNA sequences in this sample. The V call is TRBV28, the J call TRBJ1-5; 9 positions agree with TRBD1. CDR1 MDHEN and CDR2 SYDVKM come from the germline V gene. The CDR3 sequence is 15 residues long. V gave up 2 bases and J gave up 6 bases; unmatched junction bases: 5. The CDR3 sequence is CASSLGQGFRQPQHF. The CDR3, as DNA: TGTGCCAGCAGTTTAGGACAGGGGTTTCGTCAGCCCCAGCATTTT.

The CDR3 region is CASSANVGSRLPYEQYF. The CDR3 nucleotides read TGTGCCAGCAGTGCTAACGTAGGGAGTCGACTACCCTACGAGCAGTACTTC. The gene calls are TRBV28 and TRBJ2-7; TRBD2 is a possible D gene (5 bases). V was shortened by 5 bases and J by 2 bases, with 22 bases between the two germline ends. This CDR3 contains 17 residues. CDR1 and CDR2 (germline): MDHEN, SYDVKM.

The CDR3 bases are TGCGCCAGCAGCCTCTACAGCCAAGAGACCCAGTACTTC. Amino acids: CASSLYSQETQYF. The chain recombines TRBV5-1 with TRBJ2-5; D gene uncertain. This CDR3 spans 13 amino acids. With 4 bases removed from V and 1 base from J, the gap between germline ends came to 8 bases. Per germline, CDR1 SGHRS and CDR2 YFSETQ.

This rearrangement joins TRBV13 to TRBJ2-1; TRBD2 aligns across 8 bases. Per the germline V gene, CDR1 is PRHDT and CDR2 is FYEKMQ (reference sequence). V shed 5 bases, J shed 0 bases, and the junction held 9 bases outside the gene matches. The CDR3 is made up of 17 amino acids. The CDR3 loop is CASSPKPGTSSYNEQFF. CDR3 sequence (DNA): TGTGCCAGCAGCCCCAAACCCGGGACTAGCTCCTACAATGAGCAGTTCTTC.

This clone has only a few counts. V is TRBV19 and J is TRBJ2-2; D call uncertain. CDR1 is LNHDA, CDR2 SQIVND, per germline (reference sequence). This CDR3 contains 14 residues. Trimming removed 2 bases at V and 0 bases at J, with 4 bases between. CDR3 in amino acids: CASSISSNTGELFF. CDR3 bases: TGTGCCAGTAGTATATCGTCGAACACCGGGGAGCTGTTTTTT.

The chain carries TRBV4-2 and TRBJ2-7, with 7 bases matching TRBD1. The CDR3 loop spans 13 amino acids. In germline, CDR1 is LGHNA, CDR2 YNFKEQ. Trimming at V came to 3 bases and at J to 4 bases, leaving 3 bases not matched to a gene. CDR3 protein: CASSQGQLYEQYF. The CDR3 DNA is TGTGCCAGCAGCCAGGGACAGCTGTACGAGCAGTACTTC.

This clone was picked up a small number of times. The chain combines TRBV4-3 with TRBJ2-1; D is perhaps TRBD2 (5 bases). The CDR3 sequence is 14 residues long. The germline V and J ends were trimmed by 4 bases and 5 bases, with 12 bases remaining between them. The germline V gene has CDR1 LGHNA and CDR2 YSLEER. The CDR3 nucleotides read TGCGCCAGCAGCCGAGAGGGCCAGGACAATGAGCAGTTCTTC. Its protein product is CASSREGQDNEQFF.

The V and J genes are TRBV27 and TRBJ2-7; TRBD2 aligns across 10 bases. The CDR3 has 14 amino acids. The V gene end was trimmed by 8 bases and the J gene end by 7 bases; junction bases not matched to a gene: 11. The germline gives CDR1 MNHEY, CDR2 SMNVEV (reference sequence). CDR3 DNA: TGTGCCAGCCGTCCGGGACTAGCGAACAGTGAGCAGTACTTC. This sequence encodes CASRPGLANSEQYF.

There are a few counts of this clone. The chain uses TRBV18 and TRBJ1-1; D ambiguous. CDR3 length: 14 residues. Trimming stripped 1 base from V and 0 bases from J, with 6 bases between. The germline CDR1 and CDR2 sequences are KGHSH and LQKENI. The CDR3, as DNA: TGTGCCAGCTCACCACAGGGAGTGAACACTGAAGCTTTCTTT. Residues: CASSPQGVNTEAFF.

The chain uses TRBV7-3 and TRBJ1-2, with D tentatively TRBD1 (6 bases). From germline, CDR1 is SGHTA and CDR2 FQGTGA. The CDR3 has 15 amino acids. The ends were cut back, 1 base at V and 3 bases at J, with 12 bases in the middle. This CDR3 reads CASSLNGGSYYGYTF. CDR3 coding DNA: TGTGCCAGCAGCTTAAATGGGGGCTCGTACTATGGCTACACCTTC.

The chain combines TRBV28 with TRBJ2-3; TRBD2 aligns across 10 bases. The length of the CDR3 is 17 residues. In germline, CDR1 is MDHEN, CDR2 SYDVKM. Trimming removed 5 bases from V and 2 bases from J; junction bases left unmatched: 10. This CDR3 reads CASSGTSVGGDTDTQYF. CDR3 in DNA: TGTGCCAGCAGTGGGACTAGCGTTGGGGGGGACACAGATACGCAGTATTTT.

The chain employs TRBV27 and TRBJ2-7, with TRBD1 matching 10 bases. CDR3 length: 17 residues. Trimming took 0 bases from V and 4 from J; bases not matched to a gene: 9. Germline lookup yields CDR1 MNHEY and CDR2 SMNVEV (reference sequence). The CDR3 is CASSLSRRQGARYEQYF. The CDR3 DNA reads TGTGCCAGCAGTTTATCGCGCCGACAGGGGGCGCGTTACGAGCAGTACTTC.

The rearrangement joins TRBV6-5 to TRBJ1-3, with 7 nucleotides matching TRBD1. J was trimmed by 4 bases and V by 7 bases; bases with no gene match: 7. The CDR3 is 14 amino acids. From germline, CDR1 is MNHEY and CDR2 SVGAGI. The CDR3 DNA is TGTGCCAGCAAATTCACAGGGGCAGGAAACACCATATATTTT. It yields the protein CASKFTGAGNTIYF.

This clone was recorded a few times. The CDR3 nucleotides read TGCGCCAGCAGGGCTTACCAAAACACCGGGGAGCTGTTTTTT. It yields the protein CASRAYQNTGELFF. This chain joins TRBV10-2 and TRBJ2-2; D gene unclear. Per the germline V gene, CDR1 is WSHSY and CDR2 is SAAADI. Between the trimmed V and J ends, which lost 6 bases and 2 bases, there was a span of 10 bases. The CDR3 has 14 amino acids.

The sample holds a few counts of this clone. The chain has TRBV3-1 (or the pseudogene TRBV3-2) and TRBJ2-1; maybe TRBD1 (5 bases). The CDR3 totals 15 residues. Trimming cost V 0 bases and J 9 bases, with 15 bases left between them. Germline V CDR1 and CDR2: LGHDT, YNNKEL (reference sequence). CDR3 in DNA: TGTGCCAGCAGCCAAGATCATAATAGTCAGGGTGAGCAGTTCTTC. Translation: CASSQDHNSQGEQFF.

In this sample, this clone turned up a few times. The chain has TRBV7-8 and TRBJ2-5; D ambiguous. The V and J ends lost 1 base and 2 bases respectively, with 11 bases between them. The CDR3 covers 15 residues. Per the germline V gene, CDR1 is SGHVS and CDR2 is FQNEAQ. This chain's CDR3 is CASSLGPSTQETQYF. In nucleotides, the CDR3 is TGTGCCAGCAGCTTAGGGCCATCGACTCAAGAGACCCAGTACTTC.